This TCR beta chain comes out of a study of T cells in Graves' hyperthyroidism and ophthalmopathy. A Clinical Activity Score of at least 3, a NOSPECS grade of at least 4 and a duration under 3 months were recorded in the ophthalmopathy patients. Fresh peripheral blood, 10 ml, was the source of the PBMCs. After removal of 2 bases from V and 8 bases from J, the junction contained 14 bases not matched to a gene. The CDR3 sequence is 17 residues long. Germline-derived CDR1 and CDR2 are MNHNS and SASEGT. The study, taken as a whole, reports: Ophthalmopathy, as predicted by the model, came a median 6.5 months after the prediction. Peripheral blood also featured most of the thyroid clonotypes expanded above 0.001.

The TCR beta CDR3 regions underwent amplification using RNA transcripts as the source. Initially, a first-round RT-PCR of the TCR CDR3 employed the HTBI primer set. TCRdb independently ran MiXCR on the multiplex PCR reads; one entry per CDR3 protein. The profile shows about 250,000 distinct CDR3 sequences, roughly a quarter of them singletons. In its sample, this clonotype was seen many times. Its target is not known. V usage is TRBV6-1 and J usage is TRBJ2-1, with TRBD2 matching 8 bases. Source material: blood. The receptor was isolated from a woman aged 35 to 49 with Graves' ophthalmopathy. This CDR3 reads CASSESTSGPRGDEQFF. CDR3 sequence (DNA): TGTGCCAGCAGTGAAAGCACTAGCGGCCCTAGGGGAGATGAGCAGTTCTTC.